The 15 T cell receptor beta chains listed next were all sequenced from one sample in a study of blood T cell repertoires in COVID-19. Measured with immunoSEQ multiplex PCR; TCRdb has only the in-frame clones, and not every one. The sample carries around 200,000 clones, about nine tenths recorded once. Sequencing was carried out using peripheral blood. The receptors shown here come from a woman aged 45-60 years with acute or convalescent COVID-19.

This chain connects TRBV11-3 to TRBJ2-3; 8 bases agree with TRBD2. V dropped 8 bases and J dropped 2; count of bases not matched to a gene: 9. The germline gives CDR1 SGHNT, CDR2 YENEEA. The length of the CDR3 is 15 residues. DNA of the CDR3: TGTGCCAGCGGTCCGGGGGGGATTTACACAGATACGCAGTATTTT. Translating it yields CASGPGGIYTDTQYF.

This clone was detected once. The chain joins TRBV6-2 or TRBV6-3 to TRBJ2-2, with 8 bases lining up with TRBD1. The germline CDR1 and CDR2 sequences are MNHEY and SVGEGT. The ends lost 5 bases at V and 5 bases at J; junction bases unmatched: 10. The CDR3 extends over 16 amino acids. CDR3 protein: CASSPDRAPRTGELFF. CDR3 DNA: TGTGCCAGCAGTCCGGACAGGGCTCCGAGGACCGGGGAGCTGTTTTTT.

This chain links TRBV11-2 with TRBJ2-5, with 7 bases matching TRBD1. J was trimmed by 4 bases and V by 5 bases; bases with no gene match: 10. CDR1 SGHAT and CDR2 FQNNGV come from the germline V gene. The CDR3 covers 15 residues. This CDR3 is CASSPKRGRGETQYF. The CDR3 DNA reads TGTGCCAGCAGCCCAAAGAGGGGGCGAGGAGAGACCCAGTACTTC.

This clone was counted between two and nine times. The chain employs TRBV5-5 and TRBJ2-7, with 13 bases aligning to TRBD2. Germline V gene lookup returns CDR1 SGHKS and CDR2 YYEKEE (reference sequence). The V and J ends lost 1 base and 5 bases, in that order; junction bases with no gene match: 3. The CDR3 totals 15 residues. CDR3 nucleotide sequence: TGTGCCAGCAGCTTGAGGACTAGCGGGAGAAACGAGCAGTACTTC. This encodes CASSLRTSGRNEQYF.

The chain couples TRBV10-3 to TRBJ1-1; D remains unclear. Between the trimmed V and J ends, which lost 2 bases and 10 bases, there was a span of 20 bases. The CDR3 consists of 15 residues. Germline CDR1 is ENHRY and CDR2 is SYGVKD. CDR3 residues: CAISENRGRFDGAFF. CDR3 DNA: TGTGCCATCAGTGAGAATCGGGGTCGGTTTGATGGAGCTTTCTTT.

To note about this clone: This may be a read error, as it is one base from a much larger clone. The gene calls are TRBV7-7 and TRBJ2-1, with 10 bases identical to TRBD1. CDR1 is SSHAT and CDR2 is FNYEAQ in the germline V gene (reference sequence). J was trimmed by 2 bases and V by 5 bases; bases with no gene match: 3. This CDR3 region has 15 residues. CDR3 protein: CASSAGQGAYNEQFF. The CDR3 DNA reads TGTGCCAGCAGCGCCGGACAGGGGGCCTACAATGAGCAGTTCTTC.

The chain recombines TRBV2 with TRBJ1-5, with D perhaps TRBD1 (5 bases). In germline, CDR1 is SNHLY, CDR2 FYNNEI. V was trimmed by 7 bases and J by 1 base, leaving 14 bases between them. The CDR3 covers 15 residues. For the CDR3, the DNA is TGTGCCAGCACCTCCGGGGGAAGCAGCAATCAGCCCCAGCATTTT. This translates into CASTSGGSSNQPQHF.

A few counts support this clone. The chain has TRBV19 and TRBJ1-5; D remains unclear. The V and J ends lost 8 bases and 4 bases respectively, with 6 bases between them. The V gene's germline CDR1 is LNHDA and CDR2 SQIVND (reference sequence). The CDR3 spans 11 residues. The DNA for the CDR3 is TGTGCCAGTGGAGCAAATCAGCCCCAGCATTTT. It specifies CASGANQPQHF.

The chain uses TRBV29-1 and TRBJ2-7; 10 nucleotides match TRBD2. V shed 3 bases, J shed 3 bases, and the junction held 5 bases outside the gene matches. Germline V gene lookup returns CDR1 SQVTM and CDR2 ANQGSEA. This CDR3 is built from 14 residues. The CDR3 nucleotides read TGCAGCGTTGATTTAGCGGGGGGACGCTACGAGCAGTACTTC. This codes for CSVDLAGGRYEQYF.

V and J are TRBV7-2 and TRBJ2-5; D not resolved. V was cut by 5 bases and J by 2 bases, with 3 bases left in between. The CDR3 covers 11 residues. Per the germline V gene, CDR1 is SGHTA and CDR2 is FQGNSA. CDR3 coding DNA: TGTGCCAGCAGCCAGCAAGAGACCCAGTACTTC. Its translation: CASSQQETQYF.

The J gene is TRBJ1-5, the V gene TRBV6-6; TRBD1 matches at 7 bases. This CDR3 contains 16 residues. Germline V lookup: CDR1 MNHNY, CDR2 SVGAGI (reference sequence). Trimming took 6 bases from V and 3 from J; bases not matched to a gene: 11. The CDR3 protein is CASRSYQGVNNQPQHF. The CDR3 nucleotides are TGTGCCAGCAGATCCTATCAGGGGGTTAACAATCAGCCCCAGCATTTT.

This sequence joins TRBV30 and TRBJ2-5; 8 bases match TRBD2. The CDR3 contains 14 residues. After removal of 5 bases from V and 4 bases from J, the junction contained 9 bases not matched to a gene. Germline CDR1 reads GTSNPN; CDR2 reads SVGIG (reference sequence). As DNA, the CDR3 is TGTGCCTGGGCGGGGGGCGGAGGGAGAGAGACCCAGTACTTC. Encoded protein: CAWAGGGGRETQYF.

The chain couples TRBV30 to TRBJ1-6; possibly TRBD1 for D (5 bases). CDR3 length: 14 residues. Between the trimmed V and J ends, which lost 0 bases and 7 bases, there was a span of 10 bases. Germline CDR1 is GTSNPN and CDR2 is SVGIG (reference sequence). The CDR3 reads CAWSVGRANSPLHF. For the CDR3, the DNA is TGTGCCTGGAGTGTAGGCAGGGCAAATTCACCCCTCCACTTT.

The chain has TRBV24-1 and TRBJ2-1; 8 bases align to TRBD1. Germline CDR1 is KGHDR and CDR2 is SFDVKD. With 0 bases clipped from V and 8 bases from J, the junction kept 5 bases outside the gene matches. The CDR3 is 15 residues long. The CDR3 DNA is TGTGCCACCAGTGATTTGCAGGGGGCGGCCTATGAGCAGTTCTTC. It is translated as CATSDLQGAAYEQFF.

CDR3 loop: CASSLAGTDFYNEQFF. The CDR3 region has the DNA TGCGCCAGCAGCCTAGCGGGGACCGACTTTTACAATGAGCAGTTCTTC. The chain recombines TRBV5-1 with TRBJ2-1; 9 bases align to TRBD2. J lost 4 bases, V lost 4 bases, and 9 bases had no gene match. Germline assignment: CDR1 SGHRS and CDR2 YFSETQ. The CDR3 length is 16 residues.